The next 4 T cell receptor beta chains were all read from a single sample in a study of T cells after yellow fever vaccination. TCRdb independently ran MiXCR on the 5' RACE reads; one entry per CDR3 protein. The sample shows 150,000 to 200,000 distinct CDR3 sequences, roughly 9% of them seen only once. The specimen was CD8+ T cells sorted from PBMCs, collected 45 days after the yellow fever booster vaccination. Receptor source: a man aged 18 to 35 who received the YFV17D yellow fever vaccine.

The chain combines TRBV4-3 with TRBJ2-1, with 14 bases fitting TRBD2. The CDR3 sequence is 19 residues long. V was clipped by 0 bases and J by 4 bases; unmatched bases: 8. Germline lookup yields CDR1 LGHNA and CDR2 YSLEER. CDR3 protein: CASSQDGGLAGGLYNEQFF. The CDR3 DNA sequence: TGCGCCAGCAGCCAAGACGGAGGACTAGCGGGGGGCCTATACAATGAGCAGTTCTTC.

At least ten counts were recorded for this clonotype. J is TRBJ1-2 and V is TRBV3-1; D ambiguous. The V end was cut by 4 bases, the J end by 1 base, with 19 bases between. The CDR3 runs 17 residues. Per the germline V gene, CDR1 is LGHDT and CDR2 is YNNKEL (reference sequence). CDR3 in DNA: TGTGCCAGCAGCCCCCTCGAGGCGGAGGCATTTAACTATGGCTACACCTTC. Amino acid sequence: CASSPLEAEAFNYGYTF. Using reference TRBV3-1 and TRBJ1-2 for the parts outside the CDR3, the full variable domain is DTAVSQTPKYLVTQMGNDKSIKCEQNLGHDTMYWYKQDSKKFLKIMFSYNNKELIINETVPNRFSPKSPDKAHLNLHINSLELGDSAVYFCASSPLEAEAFNYGYTFGSGTRLTVV.

The chain joins TRBV4-3 to TRBJ1-2, with D unresolved. Trimming took off 0 bases at V and 5 bases at J, with 19 bases between the two ends. CDR1 is LGHNA, CDR2 YSLEER, per germline. The CDR3 is made up of 17 amino acids. The CDR3 bases are TGCGCCAGCAGCCAAGATGAGTTTGCAGGTTCCTGGTATGGCTACACCTTC. It is translated as CASSQDEFAGSWYGYTF.

This clonotype has a handful of counts. The V gene is TRBV19, the J gene TRBJ1-2; 7 bases fit TRBD1. This CDR3 has 15 residues. J lost 8 bases, V lost 7 bases, and 16 bases had no gene match. Germline V gives CDR1 LNHDA, CDR2 SQIVND (reference sequence). CDR3 protein: CASIGRRGLAVGYTF. The CDR3 DNA reads as TGTGCCAGTATTGGCAGGAGGGGGCTAGCTGTAGGCTACACCTTC.